The rows below give T cell receptor beta chains drawn from one sample of a study of cytomegalovirus exposure and HLA in healthy donors. The method was immunoSEQ multiplex PCR; TCRdb's version includes in-frame clones alone and lacks a portion of them. The sample contains hundreds of thousands of clones, about 83% of which appear only once. The sample comprised PBMCs. The source is a man aged 18 to 29 in good health and CMV-seronegative. Each CDR3 is given with its conserved first and last residue. The D gene is left open where the match is weak. For some rows the clone size is stated as once, few or many, or as a class when expanded; others skip it.

d_call | clone_size | cdr3_length | j_call | v_call | cdr3_nt | cdr3_aa
. | few | 12 | TRBJ1-2 | TRBV9 | TGTGCCAGCAGCGTTGAGGGTAACGGCTACACCTTC | CASSVEGNGYTF
. | . | 13 | TRBJ2-3 | TRBV30 | TGTGCCTGGAACAGCGGCGGGACAGATACGCAGTATTTT | CAWNSGGTDTQYF
. | once | 14 | TRBJ2-3 | TRBV19 | TGTGCCAGTAGTGGAGCGGCGCGCACAGATACGCAGTATTTT | CASSGAARTDTQYF
. | . | 13 | TRBJ1-3 | TRBV29-1 | TGCAGCGTAAACAGGGAAGGGAGAAACACCATATATTTT | CSVNREGRNTIYF
. | . | 14 | TRBJ2-7 | TRBV10-3 | TGTGCCATCAGTGTAAGCAGCCCTCCAGGGGAGCAGTACTTC | CAISVSSPPGEQYF
. | . | 13 | TRBJ2-3 | TRBV5-4 | TGTGCCAGCAGCTTGAAAGCGGCCGATACGCAGTATTTT | CASSLKAADTQYF
. | . | 13 | TRBJ1-2 | TRBV27 | TGTGCCAGCAGTTTAAGAGCGAGGTCTGGCTACACCTTC | CASSLRARSGYTF
. | . | 12 | TRBJ2-2 | TRBV28 | TGTGCCACTAGGTCGGGGACCGGGGAGCTGTTTTTT | CATRSGTGELFF
TRBD1 | . | 17 | TRBJ1-3 | TRBV28 | TGTGCCAGCAGTTTGAGACAGGGGCGTCTCTCTGGAAACACCATATATTTT | CASSLRQGRLSGNTIYF
. | . | 13 | TRBJ2-5 | TRBV2 | TGTGCCAGCAAGAACCCTCTACAAGAGACCCAGTACTTC | CASKNPLQETQYF
. | . | 15 | TRBJ2-6 | TRBV7-9 | TGTGCCAGCAGCGCCCCAGGGACTGGGGCCAACGTCCTGACTTTC | CASSAPGTGANVLTF
TRBD2 | . | 15 | TRBJ2-2 | TRBV27 | TGTGCCAGCAGTCCAAAGCGGGAGGGGATCGGGGAGCTGTTTTTT | CASSPKREGIGELFF
. | . | 17 | TRBJ1-5 | TRBV4-2 | TGTGCCAGCGTCCCATCAGAGGCCCTCTCTGGCAATCAGCCCCAGCATTTT | CASVPSEALSGNQPQHF
TRBD1 | . | 14 | TRBJ2-7 | TRBV6-5 | TGTGCCAGCAGACTCGGACAGGGGTCCTACGAGCAGTACTTC | CASRLGQGSYEQYF
TRBD1 | . | 13 | TRBJ2-5 | TRBV5-1 | TGCGCCAGCAACCAGGGGGCCCAAGAGACCCAGTACTTC | CASNQGAQETQYF
. | . | 13 | TRBJ2-2 | TRBV5-6 | TGTGCCAGCAGCGTGAACAGTGGCGGGGAGCTGTTTTTT | CASSVNSGGELFF
. | . | 12 | TRBJ2-7 | TRBV19 | TGTGCCAGTAGTAACCCTAACTACGAGCAGTACTTC | CASSNPNYEQYF
TRBD1 | . | 16 | TRBJ1-3 | TRBV27 | TGTGCCAGCAGTTTATCTGGACAGGTCTCTGGAAACACCATATATTTT | CASSLSGQVSGNTIYF
TRBD2 | . | 17 | TRBJ2-1 | TRBV7-6 | TGTGCCAGCAGCTTATTTTCGGCGGGAGTCTCCTACAATGAGCAGTTCTTC | CASSLFSAGVSYNEQFF
. | . | 13 | TRBJ1-5 | TRBV2 | TGTGCCAGCAAAGGACAGAACAATCAGCCCCAGCATTTT | CASKGQNNQPQHF
. | . | 13 | TRBJ2-7 | TRBV18 | TGTGCCAGCTCTTTAGCCGAGGGCCGCGAGCAGTACTTC | CASSLAEGREQYF
TRBD1 | . | 15 | TRBJ1-2 | TRBV28 | TGTGCCAGCAGTTTATTGGACAGGGGAATCTATGGCTACACCTTC | CASSLLDRGIYGYTF
TRBD2 | . | 15 | TRBJ2-1 | TRBV4-2 | TGTGCCAGCAGCCAAGCCGGGAGGGGGGGAAGCGAGCAGTTCTTC | CASSQAGRGGSEQFF
. | . | 14 | TRBJ1-5 | TRBV6-1 | TGTGCCAGCAGGGGGGGGTCAAGCAATCAGCCCCAGCATTTT | CASRGGSSNQPQHF
TRBD1 | . | 14 | TRBJ1-1 | TRBV27 | TGTGCCAGCACCCACAGGGGAGAAGACACTGAAGCTTTCTTT | CASTHRGEDTEAFF
. | . | 16 | TRBJ2-7 | TRBV6-5 | TGTGCCAGCAGTTACGGGGGAGGTAGCGTTACCTACGAGCAGTACTTC | CASSYGGGSVTYEQYF
TRBD1 | . | 15 | TRBJ2-7 | TRBV19 | TGTGCCAGTAGTAGACCGGGACAGGGCTCGTACGAGCAGTACTTC | CASSRPGQGSYEQYF
TRBD2 | . | 15 | TRBJ2-7 | TRBV5-6 | TGTGCCAGCAGCTTGGGAATAGCGGGAGACTACGAGCAGTACTTC | CASSLGIAGDYEQYF
. | few | 14 | TRBJ2-7 | TRBV27 | TGTGCCAGCAGTCCTGCACTCCCGTCCTACGAGCAGTACTTC | CASSPALPSYEQYF
. | . | 17 | TRBJ1-5 | TRBV30 | TGTGCCTGGAGTGCGATACAGGGAAAGGGCAGCAATCAGCCCCAGCATTTT | CAWSAIQGKGSNQPQHF
TRBD1 | . | 17 | TRBJ1-3 | TRBV7-6 | TGTGCCAGCAGCTCCCTTGGAATGACAGGGGTAGGGAACACCATATATTTT | CASSSLGMTGVGNTIYF
TRBD1 | . | 16 | TRBJ1-5 | TRBV7-2 | TGTGCCAGCAGCGCCAGACAGGGGTCGCGCAATCAGCCCCAGCATTTT | CASSARQGSRNQPQHF
. | . | 15 | TRBJ2-1 | TRBV4-1 | TGCGCCAGCAGCCAAGATCGGGGGGCCGGGGATGAGCAGTTCTTC | CASSQDRGAGDEQFF
. | . | 11 | TRBJ2-5 | TRBV2 | TGTGCCAGCAATAACGGGGAGACCCAGTACTTC | CASNNGETQYF
TRBD1 | . | 14 | TRBJ2-2 | TRBV9 | TGTGCCAGCAGCACGGACAGGGGCACCGGGGAGCTGTTTTTT | CASSTDRGTGELFF
TRBD2 | . | 17 | TRBJ2-1 | TRBV7-2 | TGTGCCAGCAGCCTAGTTGGACTAGCGGGAGGAAACAATGAGCAGTTCTTC | CASSLVGLAGGNNEQFF
TRBD1 | . | 17 | TRBJ2-6 | TRBV5-4 | TGTGCCAGCAGTTCCGGGACAGGCCTCTCTGGGGCCAACGTCCTGACTTTC | CASSSGTGLSGANVLTF
. | . | 13 | TRBJ1-5 | TRBV27 | TGTGCCAGCAGTTACCTGGGGGCGAAGCCCCAGCATTTT | CASSYLGAKPQHF
TRBD1 | . | 15 | TRBJ2-3 | TRBV5-1 | TGCGCCAGCAGCCCGGGACAGGCCTTCACAGATACGCAGTATTTT | CASSPGQAFTDTQYF
. | . | 16 | TRBJ2-4 | TRBV10-3 | TGTGCCATCAGCCAACGGGACATCTTAGCCAAAAACATTCAGTACTTC | CAISQRDILAKNIQYF
TRBD1 | . | 13 | TRBJ2-5 | TRBV19 | TGTGCCAGTAGTATAGAGCTACAGGGGGACCAGTACTTC | CASSIELQGDQYF
. | . | 15 | TRBJ2-7 | TRBV7-9 | TGTGCCAGCAGCTCGCCGGGACAACCCACCTACGAGCAGTACTTC | CASSSPGQPTYEQYF
TRBD1 | few | 14 | TRBJ1-2 | TRBV6-5 | TGTGCCAGCAGACGGACAGGGACCTTGTATGGCTACACCTTC | CASRRTGTLYGYTF
TRBD2 | . | 15 | TRBJ2-1 | TRBV2 | TGTGCCAGCAGTGAAGACGGGGGGGCCTACAATGAGCAGTTCTTC | CASSEDGGAYNEQFF
TRBD1 | . | 18 | TRBJ2-4 | TRBV5-4 | TGTGCCAGCAGAGCCGGGACAGGGGAAGGGTTAGGCAAAAACATTCAGTACTTC | CASRAGTGEGLGKNIQYF
TRBD2 | once | 15 | TRBJ2-2 | TRBV6-5 | TGTGCCAGCAGCGCCCGGGGGGTCGGCACCGGGGAGCTGTTTTTT | CASSARGVGTGELFF
. | . | 16 | TRBJ1-5 | TRBV5-6 | TGTGCCAGCAGCACGTATCTTACAGGTTTCAATCAGCCCCAGCATTTT | CASSTYLTGFNQPQHF
. | . | 10 | TRBJ1-5 | TRBV28 | TGTGCCAGCAGTCAACAGCCCCAGCATTTT | CASSQQPQHF
. | . | 16 | TRBJ1-4 | TRBV7-9 | TGTGCCAGCAGCTTAGCGGGCGGGGTCCCATCGGAAAAACTGTTTTTT | CASSLAGGVPSEKLFF